These 26 T cell receptor beta chains share one sample of origin, sequenced in a study of cytomegalovirus exposure and HLA in healthy donors. 13 Jbeta primers and 60 Vbeta primers were used for the PCR. The method was immunoSEQ multiplex PCR; TCRdb's version includes in-frame clones alone and lacks a portion of them. The profile shows roughly 190,000 clones, 79% of them singletons. The sequenced material came from PBMCs. The source of these receptors is a woman aged 18-35 years in good health and CMV-seronegative.

The rearrangement uses TRBV6-1 and TRBJ2-7, with no clear D. Trimming cost V 7 bases and J 0 bases, with 13 bases left between them. The CDR3 is 14 amino acids. Germline loops: CDR1 MNHNS, CDR2 SASEGT. The CDR3 sequence: CASKSTAPSYEQYF. CDR3 nucleotide sequence: TGTGCCAGCAAATCCACAGCTCCCTCCTACGAGCAGTACTTC.

This rearrangement joins TRBV7-3 to TRBJ2-1; no clear D gene. Germline V CDR1 and CDR2: SGHTA, FQGTGA. The CDR3 covers 13 residues. Trimming removed 4 bases at V and 5 bases at J, with 9 bases between. The CDR3 loop reads CASSSWADNEQFF. In DNA, the CDR3 is TGTGCCAGCAGCTCCTGGGCTGACAATGAGCAGTTCTTC.

The gene calls are TRBV9 and TRBJ2-1, with 10 nucleotides matching TRBD1. Unmatched junction bases numbered 3, after V lost 3 bases and J lost 6 bases. The CDR3 extends over 14 amino acids. Germline CDR1 reads SGDLS; CDR2 reads YYNGEE. In DNA, the CDR3 is TGTGCCAGCAGCGCGGGACAGGGGTTCAATGAGCAGTTCTTC. It translates to CASSAGQGFNEQFF.

The chain joins TRBV5-5 to TRBJ2-7; TRBD1 matches 11 bases. With V trimmed by 3 bases and J by 4 bases, 3 bases remained unmatched. CDR3 length equals 14 residues. Looked up from germline, CDR1 is SGHKS and CDR2 is YYEKEE (reference sequence). The CDR3 DNA is TGTGCCAGCAGCTCCGGGACAGGGGGGTACGAGCAGTACTTC. Translating it yields CASSSGTGGYEQYF.

The chain joins TRBV30 to TRBJ2-1, with 12 bases fitting TRBD2. CDR1 and CDR2 from the germline V gene are GTSNPN and SVGIG (reference sequence). This CDR3 has 14 residues. The CDR3 coding sequence is TGTGGGGTGGTACCGACTAGCGGGGGTAATGAGCAGTTCTTC. It specifies CGVVPTSGGNEQFF.

This clone showed up just once. The rearrangement uses TRBV6-1 and TRBJ2-1, with 9 bases matching TRBD1. Unmatched junction bases numbered 6, after V lost 5 bases and J lost 4 bases. This CDR3 contains 15 residues. CDR1 is MNHNS and CDR2 is SASEGT in the germline V gene. The CDR3 nucleotides read TGTGCCAGCAGTTCCGGGACAGGGCAATACAATGAGCAGTTCTTC. As protein: CASSSGTGQYNEQFF.

The chain has TRBV6-5 and TRBJ2-6; possible D gene TRBD2, 6 bases. In germline, CDR1 is MNHEY, CDR2 SVGAGI. V dropped 0 bases and J dropped 0 bases, with 6 bases sitting between them. The CDR3 spans 16 residues. CDR3: CASSYSRGSGANVLTF. The CDR3 DNA follows: TGTGCCAGCAGTTACTCGCGGGGCTCTGGGGCCAACGTCCTGACTTTC.

The V call is TRBV5-1, the J call TRBJ2-7; 13 bases map to TRBD2. Germline V lookup: CDR1 SGHRS, CDR2 YFSETQ. The trim removed 0 bases at V and 3 bases at J, leaving 21 bases unmatched. The CDR3 has 22 residues. The CDR3 loop reads CASSLVVFGSGTSGTINYEQYF. DNA for the CDR3: TGCGCCAGCAGCTTGGTTGTTTTTGGATCCGGGACTAGCGGGACCATTAACTACGAGCAGTACTTC.

This clone was observed a handful of times. The rearrangement joins TRBV15 to TRBJ2-2; 8 nucleotides match TRBD1. This CDR3 is 14 amino acids long. CDR1 and CDR2 from the germline V gene are LNHNV and YYDKDF (reference sequence). With 7 bases clipped from V and 7 bases from J, the junction kept 8 bases outside the gene matches. The CDR3 region has the DNA TGTGCCACCAACCCCAGGGGGCGCGTCGGGGAGCTGTTTTTT. Its protein product is CATNPRGRVGELFF.

The V gene is TRBV7-9, the J gene TRBJ1-2; tentative D call: TRBD1 (5 bases). This CDR3 is 13 amino acids long. The ends were cut back, 4 bases at V and 6 bases at J, with 12 bases in the middle. CDR1 is SEHNR, CDR2 FQNEAQ, per germline (reference sequence). Written as DNA, the CDR3 is TGTGCCAGCAGCTCGCGACAGTTAAATGGCTACACCTTC. Protein: CASSSRQLNGYTF.

V is TRBV18 and J is TRBJ2-3, with TRBD1 identical over 8 bases. From germline, CDR1 is KGHSH and CDR2 LQKENI. V lost 3 bases, J lost 1 base, and 6 bases stayed unmatched. The CDR3 length is 16 residues. CDR3 region: CASSPTGQVGTDTQYF. The CDR3 DNA reads TGTGCCAGCTCACCCACGGGACAGGTGGGCACAGATACGCAGTATTTT.

The rearrangement joins TRBV28 to TRBJ1-1; 9 bases map to TRBD1. CDR1 and CDR2 (germline): MDHEN, SYDVKM. The CDR3 sequence is 15 residues long. V trimming: 8 bases; J trimming: 1 base; junction bases outside the gene matches: 8. CDR3: CASGIQGASNTEAFF. The CDR3 region has the DNA TGTGCCAGCGGAATACAGGGGGCTTCGAACACTGAAGCTTTCTTT.

The chain couples TRBV20-1 to TRBJ2-5; 9 bases fit TRBD1. Germline V gives CDR1 DFQATT, CDR2 SNEGSKA (reference sequence). The CDR3 runs 11 residues. CDR3 protein: CSLDRGETQYF. CDR3 nucleotide sequence: TGCAGCCTGGACAGGGGAGAGACCCAGTACTTC.

This rearrangement joins TRBV28 to TRBJ1-4; 7 bases fit TRBD1. There are 12 residues in the CDR3. Germline V lookup: CDR1 MDHEN, CDR2 SYDVKM. V trimming: 5 bases; J trimming: 11 bases; junction bases outside the gene matches: 5. CDR3 bases: TGTGCCAGCAGTCCACGGACAGGCAAACTGTTTTTT. Its protein is CASSPRTGKLFF. Full variable domain (remainder filled in from reference TRBV28 and TRBJ1-4): DVKVTQSSRYLVKRTGEKVFLECVQDMDHENMFWYRQDPGLGLRLIYFSYDVKMKEKGDIPEGYSVSREKKERFSLILESASTNQTSMYLCASSPRTGKLFFGSGTQLSVL.

The chain has TRBV5-8 and TRBJ2-7; possible D gene TRBD1, 5 bases. V was cut by 2 bases and J by 0 bases, with 12 bases left in between. Germline V gene data show CDR1 as SGHTS and CDR2 as YDEGEE. CDR3 length: 15 residues. In DNA form, the CDR3 reads TGTGCCAGCAGCTTCAGGGTTTTGAGCTCCTACGAGCAGTACTTC. Its protein product is CASSFRVLSSYEQYF.

The V and J genes are TRBV27 and TRBJ1-6; D is undetermined. Germline CDR1 reads MNHEY; CDR2 reads SMNVEV (reference sequence). V gave up 2 bases and J gave up 9 bases, with 14 bases separating them. This CDR3 region has 15 residues. CDR3 amino acids: CASSLSTLEGSPLHF. The CDR3 region has the DNA TGTGCCAGCAGTTTAAGCACCCTTGAGGGTTCACCCCTCCACTTT.

The chain joins TRBV5-1 to TRBJ1-1; 7 bases agree with TRBD1. From germline, CDR1 is SGHRS and CDR2 YFSETQ. V shed 2 bases and J 7 bases; nucleotides not matched to a gene: 11. The CDR3 spans 15 residues. DNA of the CDR3: TGCGCCAGCAGCTTACGGGGACAGCGTCGGGATGAAGCTTTCTTT. Translation gives CASSLRGQRRDEAFF. The entire variable domain, with the rest obtained from reference TRBV5-1 and TRBJ1-1, is as follows: KAGVTQTPRYLIKTRGQQVTLSCSPISGHRSVSWYQQTPGQGLQFLFEYFSETQRNKGNFPGRFSGRQFSNSRSEMNVSTLELGDSALYLCASSLRGQRRDEAFFGQGTRLTVV.

The chain has TRBV7-2 and TRBJ2-7, with D possibly matching TRBD1 (6 bases). The CDR3 has 14 residues. Between the trimmed V and J ends, which lost 2 bases and 4 bases, there was a span of 12 bases. CDR1 and CDR2 (germline): SGHTA, FQGNSA. The CDR3 protein is CASSLKTGGYEQYF. The CDR3 DNA follows: TGTGCCAGCAGCTTAAAGACAGGCGGGTACGAGCAGTACTTC.

The CDR3 DNA is TGTGCCAGCAGCGGGGGGACAGGGTTGTACACTGAAGCTTTCTTT. Protein product: CASSGGTGLYTEAFF. This chain joins TRBV5-6 and TRBJ1-1, with 9 bases matching TRBD1. V gave up 4 bases and J gave up 3 bases; unmatched junction bases: 7. Germline V gene data show CDR1 as SGHDT and CDR2 as YYEEEE. This CDR3 is 15 amino acids long.

This clone was observed a single time. The rearrangement links TRBV9 to TRBJ2-7, with TRBD2 matching 8 bases. CDR3 length: 15 amino acids. J was trimmed by 7 bases and V by 3 bases; bases with no gene match: 12. The V gene's germline CDR1 is SGDLS and CDR2 YYNGEE. CDR3 DNA: TGTGCCAGCAGCGGAGGACTAGCTGGACTAGGGGAGCAGTACTTC. Protein: CASSGGLAGLGEQYF. The full variable domain, with the rest looked up from reference TRBV9 and TRBJ2-7, is DSGVTQTPKHLITATGQRVTLRCSPRSGDLSVYWYQQSLDQGLQFLIQYYNGEERAKGNILERFSAQQFPDLHSELNLSSLELGDSALYFCASSGGLAGLGEQYFGPGTRLTVT.

The chain employs TRBV2 and TRBJ1-1; D gene unclear. Trimming took 3 bases from V and 0 from J, leaving 8 bases between them. Germline assignment: CDR1 SNHLY and CDR2 FYNNEI. The CDR3 length is 14 residues. In DNA, the CDR3 is TGTGCCAGCAGTGAGGTCGAGCTGAACACTGAAGCTTTCTTT. Translation gives CASSEVELNTEAFF.

The chain combines TRBV6-5 with TRBJ2-1; maybe TRBD2 (5 bases). V gave up 2 bases and J gave up 9 bases, with 8 bases separating them. The CDR3 contains 12 residues. Germline CDR1 is MNHEY and CDR2 is SVGAGI. The CDR3 DNA is TGTGCCAGCAGTTACGAGGGAGCTGAGCAGTTCTTC. This sequence encodes CASSYEGAEQFF.

CDR3 protein: CASTSLEEGWFF. The CDR3, as DNA: TGTGCCAGCACCTCCCTCGAGGAGGGTTGGTTCTTC. V is TRBV27 and J is TRBJ2-1, with D perhaps matching TRBD2 (6 bases). The CDR3 consists of 12 residues. Germline V lookup: CDR1 MNHEY, CDR2 SMNVEV (reference sequence). V dropped 7 bases and J dropped 15 bases, with 19 bases sitting between them.

This rearrangement joins TRBV29-1 to TRBJ2-7, with 7 positions matching TRBD1. With V trimmed by 0 bases and J by 2 bases, 7 bases remained unmatched. This CDR3 is built from 15 residues. The V gene's germline CDR1 is SQVTM and CDR2 ANQGSEA. The CDR3 bases are TGCAGCGTTGAAGAAGCCTCCGGGACAGCCTACGAGCAGTACTTC. Amino acid sequence: CSVEEASGTAYEQYF.

The chain recombines TRBV7-8 with TRBJ2-7, with 7 bases aligning to TRBD1. This CDR3 has 13 residues. The trim removed 5 bases at V and 7 bases at J, leaving 8 bases unmatched. Germline V gene data show CDR1 as SGHVS and CDR2 as FQNEAQ. The CDR3 region has the DNA TGTGCCAGCAGCCCCCGACAGGGCCAAGAGCAGTACTTC. It encodes CASSPRQGQEQYF.

This clone was picked up a small number of times. The CDR3 DNA reads TGTGCCAGCTCACCGGACAGGGCGGAGGTTGGCTACACCTTC. Encoded protein: CASSPDRAEVGYTF. The gene calls are TRBV18 and TRBJ1-2, with 8 bases that match TRBD1. Trimming cost V 3 bases and J 7 bases; bases outside gene matches: 7. Germline CDR1 reads KGHSH; CDR2 reads LQKENI. The CDR3 totals 14 residues.